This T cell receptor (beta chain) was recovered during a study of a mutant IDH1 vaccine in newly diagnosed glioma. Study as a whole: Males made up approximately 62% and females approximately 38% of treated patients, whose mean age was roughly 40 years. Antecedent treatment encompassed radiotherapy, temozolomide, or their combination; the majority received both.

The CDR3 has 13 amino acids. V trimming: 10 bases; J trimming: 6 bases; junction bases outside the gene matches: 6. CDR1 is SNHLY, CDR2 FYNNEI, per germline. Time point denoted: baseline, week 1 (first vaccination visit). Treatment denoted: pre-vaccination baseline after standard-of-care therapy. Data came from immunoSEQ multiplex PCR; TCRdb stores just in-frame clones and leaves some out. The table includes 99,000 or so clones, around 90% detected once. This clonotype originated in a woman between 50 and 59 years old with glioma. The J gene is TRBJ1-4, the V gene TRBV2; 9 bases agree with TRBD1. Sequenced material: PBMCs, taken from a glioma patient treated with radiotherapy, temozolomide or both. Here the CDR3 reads CATKTGGDEKLFF. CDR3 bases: TGTGCCACCAAGACAGGGGGGGATGAAAAACTGTTTTTT.